The rows below give T cell receptor beta chains drawn from one sample of a study of OX40 agonist ivuxolimab in advanced cancers. Sequencing used immunoSEQ multiplex PCR; TCRdb keeps in-frame clones, though not all of them. The table has about 99,000 clones, approximately 95% seen once. The sample in question was CD4+ or CD8+ T cells sorted from blood, obtained in a trial of the OX40 agonist ivuxolimab. Receptor source: an adult with an advanced solid tumor such as melanoma, head and neck, liver or kidney cancer. Each CDR3 is given with its conserved first and last residue. The D gene is left open where the match is weak. Clone size is given for some rows only: seen once, a few or many times, or a class if the clone is expanded.

j_call d_call clone_size cdr3_length v_call cdr3_aa cdr3_nt
TRBJ1-2 - - 12 TRBV19 CAAVGGPYGYTF TGTGCCGCGGTGGGGGGTCCCTATGGCTACACCTTC
TRBJ2-3 - - 12 TRBV27 CASSSGTLAQYF TGTGCCAGCAGTTCAGGGACCCTCGCACAGTATTTT
TRBJ2-5 - - 15 TRBV12-5 CASGLVIRITETQYF TGTGCTAGTGGTTTGGTAATTCGCATCACAGAGACCCAGTACTTC
TRBJ1-4 - - 12 TRBV29-1 CSGGGQNEKLFF TGCAGCGGTGGGGGTCAGAATGAAAAACTGTTTTTT
TRBJ2-2 - - 15 TRBV7-2 CASSLEDYYRGELFF TGTGCCAGCAGCTTAGAGGACTACTACCGCGGGGAGCTGTTTTTT
TRBJ2-7 TRBD2 once 19 TRBV19 CASSIWALAGDTSSYEQYF TGTGCCAGTAGTATCTGGGCACTAGCGGGAGACACGAGCTCCTACGAGCAGTACTTC
TRBJ2-4 TRBD1 once 14 TRBV27 CASSLDREDDIQYF TGTGCCAGCAGTTTGGACAGGGAGGACGACATTCAGTACTTC
TRBJ2-7 TRBD1 - 11 TRBV7-9 CASSDRAEQYF TGTGCCAGCAGCGACAGGGCCGAGCAGTACTTC
TRBJ1-4 - - 16 TRBV7-6 CASSPYRSEGEEKLFF TGTGCCAGCAGCCCTTACCGATCGGAAGGCGAGGAAAAACTGTTTTTT
TRBJ2-3 - - 15 TRBV7-9 CASSFGGPGTDTQYF TGTGCCAGCAGCTTTGGCGGTCCGGGCACAGATACGCAGTATTTT
TRBJ2-7 - - 12 TRBV5-6 CASSFGGREQYF TGTGCCAGCAGCTTCGGGGGCCGGGAGCAGTACTTC
TRBJ1-6 - few 14 TRBV19 CASSNQGYNSPLHF TGTGCCAGTAGTAATCAGGGATATAATTCACCCCTCCACTTT
TRBJ1-5 - - 14 TRBV28 CASSPRSPNQPQHF TGTGCCAGCAGTCCGCGGTCACCCAATCAGCCCCAGCATTTT
TRBJ1-5 - - 19 TRBV28 CASIRWGQGFRYSNQPQHF TGTGCCAGCATCCGGTGGGGGCAGGGGTTTAGGTATAGCAATCAGCCCCAGCATTTT
TRBJ2-1 - - 16 TRBV19 CASSLGWGSSYNEQFF TGTGCCAGTAGCCTGGGATGGGGAAGCTCCTACAATGAGCAGTTCTTC
TRBJ2-1 - - 13 TRBV27 CASSFQANNEQFF TGTGCCAGCAGTTTCCAGGCCAACAATGAGCAGTTCTTC
TRBJ2-7 TRBD1 - 15 TRBV9 CASSADRGDPTEQYF TGTGCCAGCAGCGCGGACAGGGGCGACCCTACGGAGCAGTACTTC
TRBJ1-4 TRBD1 - 16 TRBV7-9 CASTDGGGGVGEKLFF TGTGCCAGCACCGACGGCGGAGGGGGCGTTGGTGAAAAACTGTTTTTT
TRBJ2-1 - - 13 TRBV27 CASSLQGGNEQFF TGTGCCAGCAGTTTACAGGGTGGCAATGAGCAGTTCTTC